Listed here are 8 T cell receptor beta chains from one sample, sequenced in a study of blood T cell repertoires in COVID-19. Sequencing was performed with immunoSEQ multiplex PCR; in TCRdb, only in-frame clones are kept and a portion is missing. The sample consists of approximately 200,000 clones, 80% to 90% of them appearing once. Source material: PBMCs or T cells enriched from blood (not recorded which). Receptor source: a middle-aged man who had recovered from COVID-19.

The chain uses TRBV29-1 and TRBJ1-1, with D possibly matching TRBD1 (5 bases). The CDR3 extends over 15 amino acids. Germline lookup yields CDR1 SQVTM and CDR2 ANQGSEA. Trimming removed 3 bases at V and 5 bases at J, with 19 bases between. This CDR3 is CSVDSQPWQGTEAFF. DNA of the CDR3: TGCAGCGTTGATTCACAACCTTGGCAGGGAACTGAAGCTTTCTTT.

This sequence joins TRBV9 and TRBJ2-1; 7 bases align to TRBD2. The germline CDR1 and CDR2 sequences are SGDLS and YYNGEE. V was clipped by 0 bases and J by 9 bases; unmatched bases: 3. The CDR3 totals 13 residues. CDR3 residues: CASSVGGGPEQFF. The CDR3 bases are TGTGCCAGCAGCGTAGGGGGAGGGCCTGAGCAGTTCTTC.

This chain links TRBV29-1 with TRBJ1-5; maybe TRBD1 (5 bases). Germline V lookup: CDR1 SQVTM, CDR2 ANQGSEA. The length of the CDR3 is 12 residues. Trimming stripped 7 bases from V and 6 bases from J, with 13 bases between. Written as DNA, the CDR3 is TGCAGCGGGGGGGAGGCTGGTCAGCCCCAGCATTTT. Translated: CSGGEAGQPQHF.

The rearrangement joins TRBV7-9 to TRBJ2-1, with TRBD1 identical over 9 bases. The CDR3 is made up of 18 amino acids. The germline gives CDR1 SEHNR, CDR2 FQNEAQ (reference sequence). J was trimmed by 5 bases and V by 5 bases; bases with no gene match: 16. In DNA, the CDR3 is TGTGCCAGCAGCCCTCTTGGGGGGACAGGGTTAAAGAACAATGAGCAGTTCTTC. It translates to CASSPLGGTGLKNNEQFF. The complete variable domain, with remaining parts taken from reference TRBV7-9 and TRBJ2-1, reads DTGVSQNPRHKITKRGQNVTFRCDPISEHNRLYWYRQTLGQGPEFLTYFQNEAQLEKSRLLSDRFSAERPKGSFSTLEIQRTEQGDSAMYLCASSPLGGTGLKNNEQFFGPGTRLTVL.

This rearrangement joins TRBV7-2 to TRBJ1-1, with 9 bases aligning to TRBD1. The germline V gene has CDR1 SGHTA and CDR2 FQGNSA. The CDR3 is made up of 13 amino acids. J was trimmed by 6 bases and V by 7 bases; bases with no gene match: 6. This CDR3 is CASTGQGSAEAFF. The CDR3 DNA sequence: TGTGCCAGCACGGGACAGGGATCCGCTGAAGCTTTCTTT.

This clone was recorded once. V and J are TRBV3-1 (or the pseudogene TRBV3-2) and TRBJ1-1; D not certain. CDR3 length: 13 residues. V lost 3 bases and J 2 bases, leaving 7 bases between the germline ends. Germline CDR1 and CDR2: LGHDT and YNNKEL (reference sequence). The CDR3 spells CASSQSTNTEAFF. CDR3 DNA: TGTGCCAGCAGCCAGTCAACAAACACTGAAGCTTTCTTT.

This clone was seen a few times. The chain joins TRBV28 to TRBJ1-1; TRBD1 aligns across 8 bases. The CDR3 runs to 13 residues. The trim removed 9 bases at V and 5 bases at J, leaving 8 bases unmatched. Germline CDR1 and CDR2: MDHEN and SYDVKM. The CDR3 sequence is CASLGQAGTEAFF. The CDR3 DNA reads as TGTGCCAGTTTGGGACAGGCGGGGACTGAAGCTTTCTTT.

This clone was seen a handful of times. The V gene is TRBV7-2, the J gene TRBJ1-2; no clear D. The CDR3 spans 15 residues. The germline V and J ends were trimmed by 2 bases and 2 bases, with 12 bases remaining between them. Germline loops: CDR1 SGHTA, CDR2 FQGNSA. CDR3 region: CASSLYPGGNYGYTF. CDR3 sequence (DNA): TGTGCCAGCAGCTTATATCCGGGAGGAAACTATGGCTACACCTTC.